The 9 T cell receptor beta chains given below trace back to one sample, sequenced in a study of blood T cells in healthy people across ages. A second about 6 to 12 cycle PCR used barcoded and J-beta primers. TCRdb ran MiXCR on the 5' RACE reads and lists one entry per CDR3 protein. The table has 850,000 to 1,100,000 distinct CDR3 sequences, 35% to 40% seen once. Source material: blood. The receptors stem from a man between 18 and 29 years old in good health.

The CDR3 protein is CASRGQSVNTEAFF. The CDR3 bases are TGTGCCAGCAGGGGACAGAGCGTCAACACTGAAGCTTTCTTT. The gene calls are TRBV2 and TRBJ1-1, with 7 bases aligning to TRBD1. The trim removed 6 bases at V and 2 bases at J, leaving 6 bases unmatched. There are 14 residues in the CDR3. Germline lookup yields CDR1 SNHLY and CDR2 FYNNEI.

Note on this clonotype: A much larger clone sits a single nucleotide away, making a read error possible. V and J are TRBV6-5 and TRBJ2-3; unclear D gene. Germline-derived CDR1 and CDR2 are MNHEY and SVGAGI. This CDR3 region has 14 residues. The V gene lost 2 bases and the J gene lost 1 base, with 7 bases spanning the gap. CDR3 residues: CASSYEFGTDTQYF. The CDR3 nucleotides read TGTGCCAGCAGTTACGAGTTCGGCACAGATACGCAGTATTTT.

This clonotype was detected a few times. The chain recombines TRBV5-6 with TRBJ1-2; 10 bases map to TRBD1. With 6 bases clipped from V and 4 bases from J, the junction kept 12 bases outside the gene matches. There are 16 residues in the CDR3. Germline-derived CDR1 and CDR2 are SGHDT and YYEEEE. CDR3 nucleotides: TGTGCCAGCATCAAAACCCCGGGACAGGGGAGCTATGGCTACACCTTC. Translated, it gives CASIKTPGQGSYGYTF.

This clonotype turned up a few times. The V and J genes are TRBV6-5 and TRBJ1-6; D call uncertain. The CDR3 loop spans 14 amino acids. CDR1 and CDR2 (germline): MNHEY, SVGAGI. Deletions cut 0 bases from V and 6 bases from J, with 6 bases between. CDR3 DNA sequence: TGTGCCAGCAGTTACTCGGATCTTAATTCACCCCTCCACTTT. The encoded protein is CASSYSDLNSPLHF.

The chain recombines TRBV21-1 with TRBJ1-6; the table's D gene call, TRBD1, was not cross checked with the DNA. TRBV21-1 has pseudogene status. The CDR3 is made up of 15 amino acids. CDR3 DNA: TGTGCCAGCAGCGGAGGGGGGCGTCCCCGCTCACCCCTCCACTTT. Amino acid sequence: CASSGGGRPRSPLHF.

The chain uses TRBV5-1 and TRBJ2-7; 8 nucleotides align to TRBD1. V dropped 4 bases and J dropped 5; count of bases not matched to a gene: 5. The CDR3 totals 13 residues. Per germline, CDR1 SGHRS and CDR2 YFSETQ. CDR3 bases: TGCGCCAGCAGCCTCAGGGGGCAAAACGAGCAGTACTTC. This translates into CASSLRGQNEQYF.

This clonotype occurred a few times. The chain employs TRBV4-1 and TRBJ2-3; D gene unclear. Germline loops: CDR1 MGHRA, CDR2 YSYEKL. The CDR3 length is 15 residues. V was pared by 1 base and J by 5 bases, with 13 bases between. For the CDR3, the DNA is TGCGCCAGCAGCCAAGCTGCCCCAAAGGGAGATACGCAGTATTTT. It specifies CASSQAAPKGDTQYF.

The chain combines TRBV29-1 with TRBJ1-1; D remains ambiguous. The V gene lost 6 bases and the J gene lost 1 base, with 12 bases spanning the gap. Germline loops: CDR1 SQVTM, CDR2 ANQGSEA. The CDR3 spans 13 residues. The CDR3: CSVSIHENTEAFF. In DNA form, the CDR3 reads TGCAGCGTCTCCATACACGAGAACACTGAAGCTTTCTTT.

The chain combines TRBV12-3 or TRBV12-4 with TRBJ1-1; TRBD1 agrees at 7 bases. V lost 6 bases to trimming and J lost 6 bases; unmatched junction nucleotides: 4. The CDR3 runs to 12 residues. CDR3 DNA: TGTGCCAGCAGCCGGGACAGTTCTGAAGCTTTCTTT. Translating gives CASSRDSSEAFF.